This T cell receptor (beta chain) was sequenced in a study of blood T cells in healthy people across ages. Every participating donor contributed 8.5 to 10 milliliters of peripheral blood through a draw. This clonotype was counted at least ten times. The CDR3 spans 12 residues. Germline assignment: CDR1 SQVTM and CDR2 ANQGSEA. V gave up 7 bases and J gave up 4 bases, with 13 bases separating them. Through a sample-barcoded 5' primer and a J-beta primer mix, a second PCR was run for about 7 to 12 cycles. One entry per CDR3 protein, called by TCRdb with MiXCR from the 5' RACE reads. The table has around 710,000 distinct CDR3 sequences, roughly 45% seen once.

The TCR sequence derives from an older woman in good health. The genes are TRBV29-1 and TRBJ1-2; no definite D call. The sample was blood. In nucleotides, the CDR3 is TGCAGCGCTGGTGGCGGCGCCTATGGCTACACCTTC. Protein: CSAGGGAYGYTF.